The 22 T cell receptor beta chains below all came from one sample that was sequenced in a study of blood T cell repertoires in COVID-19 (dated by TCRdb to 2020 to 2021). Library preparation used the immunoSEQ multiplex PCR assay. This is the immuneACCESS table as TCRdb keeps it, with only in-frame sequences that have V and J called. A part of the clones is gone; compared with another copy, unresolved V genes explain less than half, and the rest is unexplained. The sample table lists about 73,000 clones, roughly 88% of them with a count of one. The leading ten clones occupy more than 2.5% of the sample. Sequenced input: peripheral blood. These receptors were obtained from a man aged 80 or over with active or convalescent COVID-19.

Written as DNA, the CDR3 is TGTGCCAGCAGGGAGCAGGGGGGAAGCTCACCCCTCCACTTT. This translates into CASREQGGSSPLHF. The chain couples TRBV6-5 to TRBJ1-6; 7 bases match TRBD1. Germline CDR1 reads MNHEY; CDR2 reads SVGAGI. Losses at the gene ends were 6 bases for V and 10 bases for J; bases not matched to a gene: 9. This CDR3 spans 14 amino acids.

For the CDR3, the DNA is TGTGCCTGGAGTTCGGTTAGGAACACTGAAGCTTTCTTT. Its protein is CAWSSVRNTEAFF. The V gene is TRBV30, the J gene TRBJ1-1, with D unresolved. The CDR3 loop spans 13 amino acids. The V end was cut by 2 bases, the J end by 1 base, with 8 bases between. Looked up from germline, CDR1 is GTSNPN and CDR2 is SVGIG (reference sequence).

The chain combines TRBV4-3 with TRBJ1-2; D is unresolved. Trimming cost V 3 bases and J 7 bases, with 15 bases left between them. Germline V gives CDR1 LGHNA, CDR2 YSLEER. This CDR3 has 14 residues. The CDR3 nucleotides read TGCGCCAGCAGCCACCTCACACGAGGCAGTGGCTACACCTTC. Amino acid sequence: CASSHLTRGSGYTF.

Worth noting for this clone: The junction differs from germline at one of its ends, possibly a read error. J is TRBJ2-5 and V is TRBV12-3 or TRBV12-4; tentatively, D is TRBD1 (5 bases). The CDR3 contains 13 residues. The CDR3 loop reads CASSRSVWGIFNF. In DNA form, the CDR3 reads TGTGCCAGCAGCCGTAGTGTTTGGGGCATTTTTAACTTC.

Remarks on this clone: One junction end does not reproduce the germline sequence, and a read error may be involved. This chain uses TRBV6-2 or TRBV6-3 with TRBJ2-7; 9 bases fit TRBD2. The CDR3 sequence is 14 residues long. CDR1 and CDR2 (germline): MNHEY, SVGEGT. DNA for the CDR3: TGTGCCAACAGTTATTTTCTGCGGGAGGGGGAGCAGTACTTC. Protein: CANSYFLREGEQYF.

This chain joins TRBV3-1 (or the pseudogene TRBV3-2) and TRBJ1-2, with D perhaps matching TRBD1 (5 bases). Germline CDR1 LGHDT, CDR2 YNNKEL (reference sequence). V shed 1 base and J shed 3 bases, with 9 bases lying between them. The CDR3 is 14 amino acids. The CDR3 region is CASSQGGGHYGYTF. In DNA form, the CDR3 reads TGTGCCAGCAGCCAAGGCGGGGGTCACTATGGCTACACCTTC.

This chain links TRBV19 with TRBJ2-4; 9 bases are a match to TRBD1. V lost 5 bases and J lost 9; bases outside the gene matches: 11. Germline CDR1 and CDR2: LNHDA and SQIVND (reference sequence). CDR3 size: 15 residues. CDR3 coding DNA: TGTGCCAGTAGTCAAGGGACAGGGATCGGTAGCATTCAGTACTTC. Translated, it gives CASSQGTGIGSIQYF. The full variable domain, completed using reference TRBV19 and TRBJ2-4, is DGGITQSPKYLFRKEGQNVTLSCEQNLNHDAMYWYRQDPGQGLRLIYYSQIVNDFQKGDIAEGYSVSREKKESFPLTVTSAQKNPTAFYLCASSQGTGIGSIQYFGAGTRLSVL.

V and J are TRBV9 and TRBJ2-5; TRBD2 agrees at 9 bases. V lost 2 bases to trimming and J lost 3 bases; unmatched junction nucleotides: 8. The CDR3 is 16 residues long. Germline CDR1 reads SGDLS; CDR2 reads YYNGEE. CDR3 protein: CASSVDSGSSKETQYF. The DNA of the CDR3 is TGTGCCAGCAGCGTCGATAGCGGGAGTTCGAAAGAGACCCAGTACTTC. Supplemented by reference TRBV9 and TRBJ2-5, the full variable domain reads DSGVTQTPKHLITATGQRVTLRCSPRSGDLSVYWYQQSLDQGLQFLIQYYNGEERAKGNILERFSAQQFPDLHSELNLSSLELGDSALYFCASSVDSGSSKETQYFGPGTRLLVL.

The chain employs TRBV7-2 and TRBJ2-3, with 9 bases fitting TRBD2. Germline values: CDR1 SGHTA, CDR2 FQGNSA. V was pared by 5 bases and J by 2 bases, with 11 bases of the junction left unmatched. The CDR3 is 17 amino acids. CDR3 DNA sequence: TGTGCCAGCAGCCCACGCCTGACTAGCGGCAACACAGATACGCAGTATTTT. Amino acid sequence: CASSPRLTSGNTDTQYF.

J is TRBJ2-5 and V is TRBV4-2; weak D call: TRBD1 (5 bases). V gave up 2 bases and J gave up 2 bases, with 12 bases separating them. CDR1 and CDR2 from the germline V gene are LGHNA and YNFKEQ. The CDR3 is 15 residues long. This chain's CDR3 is CASSQLLDRQETQYF. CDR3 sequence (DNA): TGTGCCAGCAGCCAACTCCTCGACAGACAAGAGACCCAGTACTTC.

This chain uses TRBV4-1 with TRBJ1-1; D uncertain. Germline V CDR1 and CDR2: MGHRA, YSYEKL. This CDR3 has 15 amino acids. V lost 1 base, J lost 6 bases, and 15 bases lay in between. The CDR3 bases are TGCGCCAGCAGCCAAGGTCCGGGGAGGTTCCCTGAAGCTTTCTTT. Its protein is CASSQGPGRFPEAFF.

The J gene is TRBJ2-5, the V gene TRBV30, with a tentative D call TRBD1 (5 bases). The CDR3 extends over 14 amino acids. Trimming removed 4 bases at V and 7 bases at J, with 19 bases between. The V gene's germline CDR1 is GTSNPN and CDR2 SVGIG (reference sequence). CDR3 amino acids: CAWKPSAGLGTQYF. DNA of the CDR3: TGTGCCTGGAAGCCTTCGGCAGGGCTAGGGACCCAGTACTTC.

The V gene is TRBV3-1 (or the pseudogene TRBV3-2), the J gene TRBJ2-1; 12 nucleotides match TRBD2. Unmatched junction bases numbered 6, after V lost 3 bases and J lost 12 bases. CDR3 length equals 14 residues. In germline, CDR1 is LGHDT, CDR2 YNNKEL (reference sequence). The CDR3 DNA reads TGTGCCAGCAGCCAGCCGACTAGCGGGAGAAGGCAGTTCTTC. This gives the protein CASSQPTSGRRQFF.

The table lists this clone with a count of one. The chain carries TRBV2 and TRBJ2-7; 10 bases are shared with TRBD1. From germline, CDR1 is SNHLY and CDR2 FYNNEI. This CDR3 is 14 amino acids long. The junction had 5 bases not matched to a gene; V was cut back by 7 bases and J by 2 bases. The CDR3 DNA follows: TGTGCCAGCAACCGGGACAGGGGCCCCTACGAGCAGTACTTC. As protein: CASNRDRGPYEQYF.

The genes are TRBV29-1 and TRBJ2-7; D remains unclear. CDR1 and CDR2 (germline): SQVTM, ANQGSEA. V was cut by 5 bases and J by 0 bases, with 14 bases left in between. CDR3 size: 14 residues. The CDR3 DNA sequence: TGCAGCGTTCGTCTGGGCACCAACTCCTACGAGCAGTACTTC. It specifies CSVRLGTNSYEQYF.

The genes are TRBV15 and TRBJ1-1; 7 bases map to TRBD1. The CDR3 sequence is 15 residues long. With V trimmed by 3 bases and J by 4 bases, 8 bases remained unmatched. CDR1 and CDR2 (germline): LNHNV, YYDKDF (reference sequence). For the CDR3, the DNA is TGTGCCACCAGCAGCAAGGACAGGAAATTCACTGAAGCTTTCTTT. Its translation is CATSSKDRKFTEAFF.

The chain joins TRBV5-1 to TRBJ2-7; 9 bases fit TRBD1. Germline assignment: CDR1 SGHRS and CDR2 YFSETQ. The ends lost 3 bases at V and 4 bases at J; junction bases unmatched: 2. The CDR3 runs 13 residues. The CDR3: CASSSGQGYEQYF. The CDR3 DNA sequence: TGCGCCAGCAGCTCGGGACAGGGATACGAGCAGTACTTC.

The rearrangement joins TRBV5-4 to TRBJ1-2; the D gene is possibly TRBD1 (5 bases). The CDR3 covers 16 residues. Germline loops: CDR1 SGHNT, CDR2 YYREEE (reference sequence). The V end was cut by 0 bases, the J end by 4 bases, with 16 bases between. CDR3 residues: CASSLASGGGSYGYTF. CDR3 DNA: TGTGCCAGCAGCTTGGCGTCGGGGGGGGGAAGCTATGGCTACACCTTC.

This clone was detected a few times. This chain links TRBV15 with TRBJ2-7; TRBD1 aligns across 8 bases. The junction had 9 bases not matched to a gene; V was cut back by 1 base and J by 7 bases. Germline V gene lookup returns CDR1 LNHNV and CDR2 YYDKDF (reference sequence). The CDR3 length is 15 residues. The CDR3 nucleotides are TGTGCCACCAGCAGAGCCAGTCAGGGGGCTCGGGAGCAGTACTTC. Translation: CATSRASQGAREQYF. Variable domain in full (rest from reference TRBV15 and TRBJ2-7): DAMVIQNPRYQVTQFGKPVTLSCSQTLNHNVMYWYQQKSSQAPKLLFHYYDKDFNNEADTPDNFQSRRPNTSFCFLDIRSPGLGDTAMYLCATSRASQGAREQYFGPGTRLTVT.

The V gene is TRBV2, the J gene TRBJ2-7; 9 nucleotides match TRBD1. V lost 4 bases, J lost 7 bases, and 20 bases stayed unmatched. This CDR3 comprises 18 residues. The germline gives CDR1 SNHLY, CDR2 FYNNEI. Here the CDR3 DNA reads TGTGCCAGCAGTGCAATAAATTCCTGGGGACAGGGCATGAGAGAGCAGTACTTC. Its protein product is CASSAINSWGQGMREQYF.

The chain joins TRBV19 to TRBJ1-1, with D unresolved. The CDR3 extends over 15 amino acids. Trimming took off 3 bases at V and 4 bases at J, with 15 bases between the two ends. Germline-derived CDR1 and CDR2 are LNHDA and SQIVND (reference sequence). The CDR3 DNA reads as TGTGCCAGTAGTATGGTGTATGGCGGCTTCACTGAAGCTTTCTTT. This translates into CASSMVYGGFTEAFF.

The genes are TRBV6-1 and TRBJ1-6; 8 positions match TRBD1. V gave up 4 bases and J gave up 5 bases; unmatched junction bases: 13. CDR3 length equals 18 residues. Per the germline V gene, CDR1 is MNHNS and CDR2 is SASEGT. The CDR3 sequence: CASSAGRGQLTHNSPLHF. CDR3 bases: TGTGCCAGCAGTGCCGGCAGGGGGCAATTAACCCATAATTCACCCCTCCACTTT.